Each of the 27 T cell receptor beta chains below was sequenced from the same sample in a study of CXCR3-negative and CXCR3-positive naive CD8 T cells. Findings and limits, study-wide: Naive cells with CXCR3 showed TRB CDR3s that were more hydrophobic than those in CXCR3-negative naive cells.

The antigens of these receptors remain unknown. Researchers prepared the TRB cDNA libraries using 5' RACE with UMI labels. TCRdb reanalyzed the 5' RACE reads and collapses them to one entry per CDR3 protein, without DNA. This sample carries around 84,000 distinct CDR3 sequences, with 0.82% going to the ten biggest clones. Sequencing used naive CXCR3+ CD8+ T cells from blood. Subset described: CD45RO-CCR7+CD27+CD95- naive CD8+ T cells expressing CXCR3 (TNR3+). These receptors all stem from a human donor in good health. Some clones in this sample may be carry-over from other donors' samples.

The gene calls are TRBV20-1 and TRBJ2-7. CDR3 length equals 16 residues. Germline loops: CDR1 DFQATT, CDR2 SNEGSKA (reference sequence). The CDR3 loop is CSARDLVAGLTGEQYF.

The chain joins TRBV28 to TRBJ2-3. In germline, CDR1 is MDHEN, CDR2 SYDVKM. The CDR3 spans 13 residues. The CDR3: CASTLTRSGTQYF.

V is TRBV5-1 and J is TRBJ2-1; TCRdb proposes TRBD1, but this gene call is untestable without DNA. The CDR3 spans 20 residues. The germline gives CDR1 SGHRS, CDR2 YFSETQ. The chain's CDR3 is CASSLDPILGNGGAYNEQFF. Together with reference TRBV5-1 and TRBJ2-1, the CDR3 gives the full variable domain: KAGVTQTPRYLIKTRGQQVTLSCSPISGHRSVSWYQQTPGQGLQFLFEYFSETQRNKGNFPGRFSGRQFSNSRSEMNVSTLELGDSALYLCASSLDPILGNGGAYNEQFFGPGTRLTVL.

The chain recombines TRBV7-9 with TRBJ2-7; TCRdb's assignment of TRBD2 cannot be checked, as there is no DNA. Germline CDR1 reads SEHNR; CDR2 reads FQNEAQ (reference sequence). This CDR3 has 16 amino acids. The CDR3: CASSLASGARRYEQYF.

The chain uses TRBV15 and TRBJ2-2; TCRdb calls TRBD1, which cannot be checked without DNA. The CDR3 extends over 14 amino acids. From germline, CDR1 is LNHNV and CDR2 YYDKDF (reference sequence). The CDR3 reads CATVRDRGPGELFF.

The rearrangement uses TRBV15 and TRBJ1-4; TCRdb returns TRBD1, unconfirmable since there is no DNA. Germline-derived CDR1 and CDR2 are LNHNV and YYDKDF (reference sequence). This CDR3 spans 16 amino acids. CDR3 sequence reads: CATSRDSGTGNEKLFF.

The rearrangement joins TRBV29-1 to TRBJ2-3. The CDR3 spans 11 residues. From germline, CDR1 is SQVTM and CDR2 ANQGSEA. The CDR3 protein is CSVPYTDTQYF.

CDR3 residues: CAISNRSSYNEQFF. V gene TRBV10-3 combines with J gene TRBJ2-1. Germline assignment: CDR1 ENHRY and CDR2 SYGVKD. The CDR3 runs to 14 residues.

The chain links TRBV29-1 to TRBJ1-4. The CDR3 has 17 amino acids. CDR1 and CDR2 from the germline V gene are SQVTM and ANQGSEA. The CDR3 here is CSALLQGEGIRGEKLFF.

The genes are TRBV7-9 and TRBJ2-7; TCRdb reports TRBD1, a call that lacks DNA to check it against. The V gene's germline CDR1 is SEHNR and CDR2 FQNEAQ (reference sequence). CDR3 size: 14 residues. The CDR3 reads CASSWGAGPYEQYF. The whole variable domain, filled in from reference TRBV7-9 and TRBJ2-7, reads DTGVSQNPRHKITKRGQNVTFRCDPISEHNRLYWYRQTLGQGPEFLTYFQNEAQLEKSRLLSDRFSAERPKGSFSTLEIQRTEQGDSAMYLCASSWGAGPYEQYFGPGTRLTVT.

The gene calls are TRBV29-1 and TRBJ2-7. The CDR3 spans 12 residues. Germline values: CDR1 SQVTM, CDR2 ANQGSEA. Here the CDR3 reads CSVVTIGYEQYF.

The CDR3 loop reads CASSPGTERTGELFF. The rearrangement links TRBV7-6 to TRBJ2-2; as DNA is missing, the TRBD1 call by TCRdb cannot be tested. The CDR3 totals 15 residues. Germline CDR1 is SGHVS and CDR2 is FNYEAQ.

This chain connects TRBV7-7 to TRBJ2-2; with no DNA, the TCRdb D assignment of TRBD1 cannot be verified. CDR3 size: 15 residues. In germline, CDR1 is SSHAT, CDR2 FNYEAQ (reference sequence). The CDR3 here is CASSPAWGAGGELFF.

The V gene is TRBV20-1, the J gene TRBJ2-1. Germline V gene sequence: CDR1 DFQATT, CDR2 SNEGSKA (reference sequence). The CDR3 sequence is 13 residues long. CDR3 residues: CSAEGDSYNEQFF.

The chain recombines TRBV19 with TRBJ1-5; lacking DNA, the TRBD1 call made by TCRdb goes unchecked. This CDR3 region has 18 residues. Germline CDR1 reads LNHDA; CDR2 reads SQIVND (reference sequence). This CDR3 is CASSSLGTLYDSNQPQHF.

This rearrangement joins TRBV19 to TRBJ1-1. Germline CDR1 is LNHDA and CDR2 is SQIVND (reference sequence). The CDR3 contains 12 residues. CDR3 amino acids: CASNRPNTEAFF.

CDR3 in amino acids: CASSLDGTGFSGELFF. This sequence joins TRBV5-4 and TRBJ2-2; TCRdb's D gene call, TRBD1, goes unchecked for lack of DNA. Germline CDR1 reads SGHNT; CDR2 reads YYREEE (reference sequence). This CDR3 spans 16 amino acids.

The V gene is TRBV19, the J gene TRBJ2-6. This CDR3 contains 12 residues. From germline, CDR1 is LNHDA and CDR2 SQIVND (reference sequence). CDR3 sequence reads: CASSPGSHVLTF.

This chain uses TRBV7-2 with TRBJ2-7; the D call from TCRdb, TRBD1, cannot be confirmed without DNA. CDR1 and CDR2 (germline): SGHTA, FQGNSA. This CDR3 is 19 amino acids long. The chain's CDR3 is CASSLRAGLPGQGIHEQYF.

The V call is TRBV24-1, the J call TRBJ2-1; TCRdb selects TRBD1, and the lack of DNA leaves this call unchecked. The CDR3 sequence is 13 residues long. Germline lookup yields CDR1 KGHDR and CDR2 SFDVKD. CDR3 loop: CATSPGARNEQFF.

The chain is built from TRBV12-5 and TRBJ2-3. The CDR3 covers 11 residues. Germline V gene data show CDR1 as LGHNT and CDR2 as FRNRAP. The CDR3 sequence: CASAYTDTQYF. Using reference TRBV12-5 and TRBJ2-3 for the parts outside the CDR3, the full variable domain is DARVTQTPRHKVTEMGQEVTMRCQPILGHNTVFWYRQTMMQGLELLAYFRNRAPLDDSGMPKDRFSAEMPDATLATLKIQPSEPRDSAVYFCASAYTDTQYFGPGTRLTVL.

The chain recombines TRBV7-6 with TRBJ2-1; TCRdb's D call, TRBD1, is unchecked because there is no DNA. The CDR3 has 15 amino acids. Germline lookup yields CDR1 SGHVS and CDR2 FNYEAQ. The CDR3 reads CASSHSGTAYNEQFF. The full variable domain, its missing parts supplied by reference TRBV7-6 and TRBJ2-1, is GAGVSQSPRYKVTKRGQDVALRCDPISGHVSLYWYRQALGQGPEFLTYFNYEAQQDKSGLPNDRFSAERPEGSISTLTIQRTEQRDSAMYRCASSHSGTAYNEQFFGPGTRLTVL.

This rearrangement joins TRBV15 to TRBJ1-4; checking the TCRdb D call of TRBD1 is not possible without DNA. Looked up from germline, CDR1 is LNHNV and CDR2 is YYDKDF (reference sequence). This CDR3 region has 13 residues. CDR3 in amino acids: CATSDGDREKLFF.

V gene TRBV14 combines with J gene TRBJ2-1; without DNA, the TCRdb call of TRBD1 cannot be checked. This CDR3 comprises 13 residues. Germline V gene lookup returns CDR1 SGHDN and CDR2 FVKESK. Here the CDR3 reads CASSLAGKGEQFF.

The rearrangement links TRBV5-1 to TRBJ2-1. This CDR3 is 12 amino acids long. CDR1 is SGHRS and CDR2 is YFSETQ in the germline V gene. CDR3: CASSYGIPEQFF.

The chain uses TRBV6-5 and TRBJ2-1. CDR3 length: 13 residues. CDR1 and CDR2 from the germline V gene are MNHEY and SVGAGI. CDR3 protein: CASSYSKAAEQFF.

V is TRBV6-6 and J is TRBJ2-7; TCRdb indicates TRBD1, and absent DNA this call remains unverified. Germline CDR1 MNHNY, CDR2 SVGAGI (reference sequence). CDR3 length equals 15 residues. CDR3 region: CASWVGTDTNYEQYF.